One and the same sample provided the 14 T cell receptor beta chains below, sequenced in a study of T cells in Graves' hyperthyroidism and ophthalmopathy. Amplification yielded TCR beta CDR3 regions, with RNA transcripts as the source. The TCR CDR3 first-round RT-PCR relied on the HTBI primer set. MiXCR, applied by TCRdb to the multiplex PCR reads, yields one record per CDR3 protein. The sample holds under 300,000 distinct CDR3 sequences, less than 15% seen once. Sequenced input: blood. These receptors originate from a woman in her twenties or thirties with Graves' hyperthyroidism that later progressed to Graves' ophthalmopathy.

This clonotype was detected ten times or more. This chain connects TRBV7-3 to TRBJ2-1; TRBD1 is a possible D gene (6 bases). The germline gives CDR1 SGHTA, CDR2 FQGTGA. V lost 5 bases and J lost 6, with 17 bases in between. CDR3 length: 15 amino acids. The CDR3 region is CASSRTAGPGNEQFF. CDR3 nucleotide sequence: TGTGCCAGCAGCCGGACAGCCGGACCCGGCAATGAGCAGTTCTTC.

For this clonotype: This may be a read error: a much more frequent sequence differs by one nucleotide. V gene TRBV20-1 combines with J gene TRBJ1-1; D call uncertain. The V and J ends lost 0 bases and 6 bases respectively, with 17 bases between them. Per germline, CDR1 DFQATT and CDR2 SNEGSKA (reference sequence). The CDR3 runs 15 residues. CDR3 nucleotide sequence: TGCAGTGCTAGAGATCTAACAACCCGTGAGCCTGAAGCTTTCTTT. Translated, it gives CSARDLTTREPEAFF.

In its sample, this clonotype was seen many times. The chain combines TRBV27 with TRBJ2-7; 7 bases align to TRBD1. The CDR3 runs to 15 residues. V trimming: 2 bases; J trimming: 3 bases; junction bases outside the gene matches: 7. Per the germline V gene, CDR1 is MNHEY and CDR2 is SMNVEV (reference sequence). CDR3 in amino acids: CASSLGTDSYYEQYF. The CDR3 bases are TGTGCCAGCAGTTTAGGGACAGACTCATACTACGAGCAGTACTTC.

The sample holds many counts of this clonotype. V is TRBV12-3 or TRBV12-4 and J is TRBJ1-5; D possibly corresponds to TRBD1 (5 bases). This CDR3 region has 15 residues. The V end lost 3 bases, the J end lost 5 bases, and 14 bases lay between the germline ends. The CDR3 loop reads CASSFGQGGYQPQHF. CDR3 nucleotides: TGTGCCAGCAGTTTTGGGCAGGGTGGATATCAGCCCCAGCATTTT.

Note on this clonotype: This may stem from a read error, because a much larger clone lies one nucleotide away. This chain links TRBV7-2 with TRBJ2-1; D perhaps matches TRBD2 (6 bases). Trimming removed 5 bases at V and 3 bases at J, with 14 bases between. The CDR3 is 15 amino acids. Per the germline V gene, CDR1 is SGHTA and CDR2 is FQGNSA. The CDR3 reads CASSLVADNYNEQFF. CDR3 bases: TGTGCCAGCAGCCTCGTAGCGGATAACTACAATGAGCAGTTCTTC. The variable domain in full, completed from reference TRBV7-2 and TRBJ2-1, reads GAGVSQSPSNKVTEKGKDVELRCDPISGHTALYWYRQSLGQGLEFLIYFQGNSAPDKSGLPSDRFSAERTGGSVSTLTIQRTQQEDSAVYLCASSLVADNYNEQFFGPGTRLTVL.

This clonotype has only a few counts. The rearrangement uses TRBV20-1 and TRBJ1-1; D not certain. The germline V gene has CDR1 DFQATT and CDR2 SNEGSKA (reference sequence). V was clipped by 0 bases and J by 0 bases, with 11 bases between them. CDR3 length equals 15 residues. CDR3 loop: CSARDWGDLNTEAFF. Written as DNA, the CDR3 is TGCAGTGCTAGAGACTGGGGAGACTTGAACACTGAAGCTTTCTTT.

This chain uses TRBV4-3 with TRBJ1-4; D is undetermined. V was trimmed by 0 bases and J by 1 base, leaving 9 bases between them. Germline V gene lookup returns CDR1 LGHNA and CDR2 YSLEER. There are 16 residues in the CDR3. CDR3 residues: CASSQETPETNEKLFF. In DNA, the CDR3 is TGCGCCAGCAGCCAAGAGACTCCAGAAACTAATGAAAAACTGTTTTTT.

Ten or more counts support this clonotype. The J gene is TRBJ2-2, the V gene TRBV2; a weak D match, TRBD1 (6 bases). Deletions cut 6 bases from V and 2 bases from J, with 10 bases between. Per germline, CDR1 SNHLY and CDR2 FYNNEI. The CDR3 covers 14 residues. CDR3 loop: CASSGDTNTGELFF. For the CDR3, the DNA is TGTGCCAGCAGCGGGGACACCAACACCGGGGAGCTGTTTTTT.

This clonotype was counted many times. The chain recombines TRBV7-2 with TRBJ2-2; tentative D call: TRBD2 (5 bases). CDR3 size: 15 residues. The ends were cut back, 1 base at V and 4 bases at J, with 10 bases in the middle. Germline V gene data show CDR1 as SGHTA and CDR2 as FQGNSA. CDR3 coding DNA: TGTGCCAGCAGCTTAGATAGCGCGGTCACCGGGGAGCTGTTTTTT. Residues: CASSLDSAVTGELFF.

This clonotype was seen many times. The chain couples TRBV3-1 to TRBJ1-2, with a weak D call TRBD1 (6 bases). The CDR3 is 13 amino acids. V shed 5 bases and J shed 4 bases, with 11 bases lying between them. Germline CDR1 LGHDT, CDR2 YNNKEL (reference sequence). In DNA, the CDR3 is TGTGCCAGCAGCGACCGACAGGCCTATGGCTACACCTTC. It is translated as CASSDRQAYGYTF.

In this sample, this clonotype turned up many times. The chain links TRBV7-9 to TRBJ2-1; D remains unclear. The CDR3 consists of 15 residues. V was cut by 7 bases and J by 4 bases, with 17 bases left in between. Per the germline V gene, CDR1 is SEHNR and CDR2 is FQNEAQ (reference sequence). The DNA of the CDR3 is TGTGCCAGCAACATCTTGGGCGGAGTTTACAATGAGCAGTTCTTC. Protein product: CASNILGGVYNEQFF. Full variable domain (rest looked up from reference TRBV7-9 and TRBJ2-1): DTGVSQNPRHKITKRGQNVTFRCDPISEHNRLYWYRQTLGQGPEFLTYFQNEAQLEKSRLLSDRFSAERPKGSFSTLEIQRTEQGDSAMYLCASNILGGVYNEQFFGPGTRLTVL.

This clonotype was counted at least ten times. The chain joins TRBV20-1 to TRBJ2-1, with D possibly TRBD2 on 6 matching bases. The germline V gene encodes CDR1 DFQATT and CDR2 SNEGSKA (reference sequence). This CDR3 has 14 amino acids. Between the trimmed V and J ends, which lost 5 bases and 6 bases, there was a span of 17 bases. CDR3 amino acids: CSAFKSGLLNEQFF. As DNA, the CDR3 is TGCAGTGCTTTCAAATCGGGACTTCTCAATGAGCAGTTCTTC.

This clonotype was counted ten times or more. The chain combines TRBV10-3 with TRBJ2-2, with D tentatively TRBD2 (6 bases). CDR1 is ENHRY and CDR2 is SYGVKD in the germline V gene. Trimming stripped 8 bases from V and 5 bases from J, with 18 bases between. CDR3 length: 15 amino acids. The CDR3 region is CAISERADQTGELFF. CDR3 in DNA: TGTGCCATCTCGGAGCGGGCGGATCAAACCGGGGAGCTGTTTTTT.

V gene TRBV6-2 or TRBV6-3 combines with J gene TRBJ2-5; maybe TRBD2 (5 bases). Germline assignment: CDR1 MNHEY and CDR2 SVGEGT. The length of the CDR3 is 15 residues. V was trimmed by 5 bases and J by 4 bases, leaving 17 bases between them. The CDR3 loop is CASSTTRIQLETQYF. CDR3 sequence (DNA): TGTGCCAGCAGTACTACTAGAATCCAACTAGAGACCCAGTACTTC.